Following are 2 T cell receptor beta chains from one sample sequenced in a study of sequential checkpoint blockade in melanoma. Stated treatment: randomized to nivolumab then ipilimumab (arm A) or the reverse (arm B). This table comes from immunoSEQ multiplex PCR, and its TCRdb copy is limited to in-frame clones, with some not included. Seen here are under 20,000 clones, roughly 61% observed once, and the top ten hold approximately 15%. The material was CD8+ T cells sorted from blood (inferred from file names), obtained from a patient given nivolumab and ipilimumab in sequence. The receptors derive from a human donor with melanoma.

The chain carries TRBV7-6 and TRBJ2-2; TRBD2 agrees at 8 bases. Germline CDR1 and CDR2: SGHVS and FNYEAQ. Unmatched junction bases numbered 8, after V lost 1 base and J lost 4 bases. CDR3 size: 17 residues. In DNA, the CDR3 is TGTGCCAGCAGCTTAGGCGGCAGCGGGGGTCTCACCGGGGAGCTGTTTTTT. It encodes CASSLGGSGGLTGELFF.

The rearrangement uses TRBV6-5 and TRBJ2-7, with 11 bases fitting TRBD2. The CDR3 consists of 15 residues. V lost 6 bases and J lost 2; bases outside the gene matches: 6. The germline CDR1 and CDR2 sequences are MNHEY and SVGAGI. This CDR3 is CASRRRGLAAYEQYF. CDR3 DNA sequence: TGTGCCAGCAGGAGACGGGGACTAGCGGCCTACGAGCAGTACTTC.